This T cell receptor (beta chain) was sequenced in a study of T cell responses to AZD1222 COVID-19 vaccine. Study results and caveats: Dominant at 160-218 and 743-854, vaccine-associated CD4 TCRs also spanned spike. The donors showed a predominance of white British ancestry and of females, with possible underestimation of clonal diversity. Among spike-specific TCRs, nearly half reportedly target unmutated variant regions. Recipients of two AZD1222 doses showed rising Spike-specific TCR breadth and depth.

Method: immunoSEQ multiplex PCR; TCRdb's copy keeps in-frame clones and lacks some. The table shows around 130,000 clones, with about 93% occurring only once. Germline V CDR1 and CDR2: SGHAT, FQNNGV. V trimming: 1 base; J trimming: 7 bases; junction bases outside the gene matches: 10. CDR3 length: 16 amino acids. Remarks on this clone: The target antigen is unknown.

The origin of this receptor is an adult who received the MenACWY meningococcal vaccine as a control. The V gene is TRBV11-2, the J gene TRBJ2-1, with 7 bases lining up with TRBD2. The sample consisted of peripheral blood, taken 28 days after the second dose of the MenACWY control vaccine. The CDR3 bases are TGTGCCAGCAGCTTAGGTCTGCGGGGGACGAGGAATGAGCAGTTCTTC. Its protein product is CASSLGLRGTRNEQFF.